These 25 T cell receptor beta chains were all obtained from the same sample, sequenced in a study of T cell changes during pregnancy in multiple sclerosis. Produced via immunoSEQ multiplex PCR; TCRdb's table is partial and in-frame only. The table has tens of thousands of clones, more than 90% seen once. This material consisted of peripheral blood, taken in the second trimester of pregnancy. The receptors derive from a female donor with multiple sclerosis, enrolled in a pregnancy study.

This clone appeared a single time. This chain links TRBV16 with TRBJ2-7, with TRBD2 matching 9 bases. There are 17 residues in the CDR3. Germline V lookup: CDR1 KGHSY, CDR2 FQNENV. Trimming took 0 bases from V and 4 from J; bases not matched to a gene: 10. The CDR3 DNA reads TGTGCCAGCAGCCAATCCCTTTGGACTAGCGCGCTTTACGAGCAGTACTTC. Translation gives CASSQSLWTSALYEQYF.

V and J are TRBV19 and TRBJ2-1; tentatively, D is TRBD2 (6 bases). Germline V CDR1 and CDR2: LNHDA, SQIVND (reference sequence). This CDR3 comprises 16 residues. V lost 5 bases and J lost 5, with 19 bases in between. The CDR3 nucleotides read TGTGCCAGTAGTGATCAAGTCCGGGGCGGGAACAATGAGCAGTTCTTC. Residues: CASSDQVRGGNNEQFF.

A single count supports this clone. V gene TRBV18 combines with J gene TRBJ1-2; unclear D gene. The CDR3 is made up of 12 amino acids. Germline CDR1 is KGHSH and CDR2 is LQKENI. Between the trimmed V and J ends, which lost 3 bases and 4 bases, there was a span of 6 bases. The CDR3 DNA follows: TGTGCCAGCTCACCCGGGGTCTATGGCTACACCTTC. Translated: CASSPGVYGYTF.

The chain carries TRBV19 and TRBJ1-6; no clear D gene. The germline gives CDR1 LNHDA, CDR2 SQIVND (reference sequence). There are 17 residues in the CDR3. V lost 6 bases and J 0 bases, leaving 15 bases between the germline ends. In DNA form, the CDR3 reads TGTGCCAGTAGGGTCCACTCAAAAATCTCCTATAATTCACCCCTCCACTTT. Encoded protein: CASRVHSKISYNSPLHF.

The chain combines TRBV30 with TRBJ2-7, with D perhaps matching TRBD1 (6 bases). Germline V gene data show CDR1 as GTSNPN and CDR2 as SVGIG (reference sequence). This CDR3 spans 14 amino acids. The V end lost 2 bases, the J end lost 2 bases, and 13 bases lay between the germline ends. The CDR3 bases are TGTGCCTGGAGTCCGGACAGAGGGCCCTACGAGCAGTACTTC. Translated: CAWSPDRGPYEQYF.

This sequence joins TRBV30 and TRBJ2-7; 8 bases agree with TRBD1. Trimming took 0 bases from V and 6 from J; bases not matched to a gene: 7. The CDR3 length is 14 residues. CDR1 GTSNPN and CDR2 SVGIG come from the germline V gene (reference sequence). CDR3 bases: TGTGCCTGGAGTGTTGACAGGGGATCAAGCGAGCAGTACTTC. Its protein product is CAWSVDRGSSEQYF. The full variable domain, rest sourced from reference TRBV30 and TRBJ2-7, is SQTIHQWPATLVQPVGSPLSLECTVEGTSNPNLYWYRQAAGRGLQLLFYSVGIGQISSEVPQNLSASRPQDRQFILSSKKLLLSDSGFYLCAWSVDRGSSEQYFGPGTRLTVT.

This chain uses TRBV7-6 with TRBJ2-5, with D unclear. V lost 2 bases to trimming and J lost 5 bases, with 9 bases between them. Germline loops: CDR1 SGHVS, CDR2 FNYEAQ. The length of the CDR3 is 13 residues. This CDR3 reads CASSLRGSETQYF. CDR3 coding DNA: TGTGCCAGCAGCTTAAGAGGTTCTGAGACCCAGTACTTC.

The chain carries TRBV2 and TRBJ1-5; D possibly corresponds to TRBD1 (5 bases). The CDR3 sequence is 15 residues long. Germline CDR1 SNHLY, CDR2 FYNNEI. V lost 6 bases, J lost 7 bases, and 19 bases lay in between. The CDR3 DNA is TGTGCCAGCAGCACAGACAGTTTATCGCGCCAGCCCCAGCATTTT. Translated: CASSTDSLSRQPQHF.

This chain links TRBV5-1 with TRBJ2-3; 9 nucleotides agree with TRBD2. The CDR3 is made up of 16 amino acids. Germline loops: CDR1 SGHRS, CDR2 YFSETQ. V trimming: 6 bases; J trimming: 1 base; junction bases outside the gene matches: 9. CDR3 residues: CASTRGAGGRTDTQYF. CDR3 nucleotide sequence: TGCGCCAGCACCCGGGGAGCGGGGGGCCGCACAGATACGCAGTATTTT.

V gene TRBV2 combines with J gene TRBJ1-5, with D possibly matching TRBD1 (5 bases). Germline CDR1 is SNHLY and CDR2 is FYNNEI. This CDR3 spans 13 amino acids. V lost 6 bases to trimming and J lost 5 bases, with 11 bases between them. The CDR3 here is CASRGTGDQPQHF. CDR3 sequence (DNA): TGTGCCAGCAGGGGGACTGGGGATCAGCCCCAGCATTTT.

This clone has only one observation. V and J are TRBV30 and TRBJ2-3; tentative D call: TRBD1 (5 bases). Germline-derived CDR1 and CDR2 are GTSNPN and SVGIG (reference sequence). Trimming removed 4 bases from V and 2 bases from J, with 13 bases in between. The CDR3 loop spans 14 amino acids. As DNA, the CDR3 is TGTGCCTGGAAGTCGACAGTCTCCACAGATACGCAGTATTTT. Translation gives CAWKSTVSTDTQYF.

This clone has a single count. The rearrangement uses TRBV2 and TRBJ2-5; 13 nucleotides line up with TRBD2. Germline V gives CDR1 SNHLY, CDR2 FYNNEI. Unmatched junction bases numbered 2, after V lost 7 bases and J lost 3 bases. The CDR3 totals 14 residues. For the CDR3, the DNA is TGTGCCAGCAAAGGACTAGCGGGAGAAGAGACCCAGTACTTC. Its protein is CASKGLAGEETQYF.

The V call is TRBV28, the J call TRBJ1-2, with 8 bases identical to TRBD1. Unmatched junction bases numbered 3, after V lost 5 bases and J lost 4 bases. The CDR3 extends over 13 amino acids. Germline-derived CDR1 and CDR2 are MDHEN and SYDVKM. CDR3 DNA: TGTGCCAGCAGTCTACAGGGGGGCTATGGCTACACCTTC. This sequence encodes CASSLQGGYGYTF.

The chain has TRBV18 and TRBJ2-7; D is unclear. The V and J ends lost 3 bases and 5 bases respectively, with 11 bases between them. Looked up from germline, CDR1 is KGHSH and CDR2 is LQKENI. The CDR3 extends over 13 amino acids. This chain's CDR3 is CASSPLERNEQYF. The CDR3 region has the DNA TGTGCCAGCTCACCCTTAGAGAGGAACGAGCAGTACTTC.

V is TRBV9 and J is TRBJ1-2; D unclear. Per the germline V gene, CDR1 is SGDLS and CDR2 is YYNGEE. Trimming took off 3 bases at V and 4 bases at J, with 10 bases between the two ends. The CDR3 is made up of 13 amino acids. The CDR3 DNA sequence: TGTGCCAGCAGCGGAGAGACACTCTATGGCTACACCTTC. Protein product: CASSGETLYGYTF.

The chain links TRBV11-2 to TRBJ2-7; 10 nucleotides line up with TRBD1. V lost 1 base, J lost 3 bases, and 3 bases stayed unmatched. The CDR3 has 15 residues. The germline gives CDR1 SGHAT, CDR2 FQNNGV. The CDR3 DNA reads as TGTGCCAGCAGCTTAGGACAGGGGGCGAACTACGAGCAGTACTTC. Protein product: CASSLGQGANYEQYF.

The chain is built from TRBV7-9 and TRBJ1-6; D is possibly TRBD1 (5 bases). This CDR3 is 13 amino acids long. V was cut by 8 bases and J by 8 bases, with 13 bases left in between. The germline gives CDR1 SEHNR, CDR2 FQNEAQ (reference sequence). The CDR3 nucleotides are TGTGCCAGCGGAGGGGCCGGCGATTCACCCCTCCACTTT. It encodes CASGGAGDSPLHF.

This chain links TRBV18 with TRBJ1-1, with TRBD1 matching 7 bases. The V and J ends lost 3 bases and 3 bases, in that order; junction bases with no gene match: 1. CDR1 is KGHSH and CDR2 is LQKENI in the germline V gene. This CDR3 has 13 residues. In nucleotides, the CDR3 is TGTGCCAGCTCACCTCAGGGGGACACTGAAGCTTTCTTT. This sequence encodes CASSPQGDTEAFF. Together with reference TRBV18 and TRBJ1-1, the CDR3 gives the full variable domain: NAGVMQNPRHLVRRRGQEARLRCSPMKGHSHVYWYRQLPEEGLKFMVYLQKENIIDESGMPKERFSAEFPKEGPSILRIQQVVRGDSAAYFCASSPQGDTEAFFGQGTRLTVV.

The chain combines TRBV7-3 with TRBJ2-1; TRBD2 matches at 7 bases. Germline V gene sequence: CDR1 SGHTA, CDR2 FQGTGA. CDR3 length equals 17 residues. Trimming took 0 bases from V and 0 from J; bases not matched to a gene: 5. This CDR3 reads CASSLTSGASSYNEQFF. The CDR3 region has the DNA TGTGCCAGCAGCTTAACCAGCGGGGCGAGCTCCTACAATGAGCAGTTCTTC.

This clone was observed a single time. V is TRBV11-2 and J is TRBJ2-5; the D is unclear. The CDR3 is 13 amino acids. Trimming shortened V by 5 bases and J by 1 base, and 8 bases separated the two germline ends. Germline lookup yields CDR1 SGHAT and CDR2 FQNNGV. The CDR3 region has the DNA TGTGCCAGCAGCCCCAACAGCCAAGAGACCCAGTACTTC. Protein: CASSPNSQETQYF.

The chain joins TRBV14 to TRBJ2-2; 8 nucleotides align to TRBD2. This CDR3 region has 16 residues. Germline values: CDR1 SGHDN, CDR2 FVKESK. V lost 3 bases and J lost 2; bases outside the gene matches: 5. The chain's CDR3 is CASSHTTSGNTGELFF. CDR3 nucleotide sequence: TGTGCCAGCAGCCACACTACTAGCGGAAACACCGGGGAGCTGTTTTTT.

The DNA for the CDR3 is TGTGCCAGCAGATTTGAGCACACTGAAGCTTTCTTT. Residues: CASRFEHTEAFF. The genes are TRBV6-1 and TRBJ1-1; D not resolved. The germline gives CDR1 MNHNS, CDR2 SASEGT. V was trimmed by 6 bases and J by 3 bases, leaving 8 bases between them. The CDR3 runs to 12 residues.

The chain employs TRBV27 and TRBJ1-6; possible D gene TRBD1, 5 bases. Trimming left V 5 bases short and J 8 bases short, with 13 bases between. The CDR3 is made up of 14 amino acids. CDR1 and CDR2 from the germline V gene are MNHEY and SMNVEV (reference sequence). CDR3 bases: TGTGCCAGCAGTATCGGACATGGAGATTCACCCCTCCACTTT. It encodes CASSIGHGDSPLHF.

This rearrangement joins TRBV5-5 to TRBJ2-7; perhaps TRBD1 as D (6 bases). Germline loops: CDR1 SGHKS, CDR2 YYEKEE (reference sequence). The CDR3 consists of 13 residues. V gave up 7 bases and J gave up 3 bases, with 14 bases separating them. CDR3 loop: CASARTAVYEQYF. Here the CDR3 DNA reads TGTGCCAGCGCCCGGACAGCCGTCTACGAGCAGTACTTC.

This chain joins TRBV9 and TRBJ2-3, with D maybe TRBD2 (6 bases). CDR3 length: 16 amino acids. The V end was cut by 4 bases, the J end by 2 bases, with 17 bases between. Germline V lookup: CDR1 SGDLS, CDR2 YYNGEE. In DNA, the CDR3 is TGTGCCAGCAGCCCCCTCGGCGGGACTTCCACAGATACGCAGTATTTT. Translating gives CASSPLGGTSTDTQYF.